Below are 17 T cell receptor beta chains sequenced from a single sample in a study of identical twins (dated by TCRdb to the mid-2010s). Library generation was performed with 5' RACE. The data were produced on an Illumina HiSeq 2000. Clones were called with MiXCR by TCRdb after fastp trimmed the public reads at Q25, and only in-frame beta chains were retained. A single entry per CDR3 protein holds the most common genes and DNA from its merged rows. Present in this sample are 500,000 to 650,000 distinct CDR3 sequences, under 25% of which were seen just once. The ten largest clones capture 0.4% to 0.6% of the sample. This sample was shared with a second study, whose subject was yellow fever vaccine responses in identical twins.

Sequenced: CD4+ T cells sorted from blood. All receptors come from a young woman in good health.

The chain recombines TRBV11-2 with TRBJ2-1; 10 positions match TRBD1. CDR3 length equals 17 residues. Germline V gives CDR1 SGHAT, CDR2 FQNNGV. V gave up 4 bases and J gave up 7 bases; unmatched junction bases: 13. Here the CDR3 reads CASSSSWSGQGINEQFF. DNA for the CDR3: TGTGCCAGCAGCTCTTCCTGGTCGGGACAGGGGATTAATGAGCAGTTCTTC.

This clonotype came up a few times. V gene TRBV20-1 combines with J gene TRBJ2-3, with D uncertain. This CDR3 region has 11 residues. The germline gives CDR1 DFQATT, CDR2 SNEGSKA (reference sequence). V was cut by 5 bases and J by 4 bases, with 7 bases left in between. The CDR3 region has the DNA TGCAGTGCTTCGGATGCAGATACGCAGTATTTT. As protein: CSASDADTQYF.

The chain recombines TRBV2 with TRBJ2-3; 10 bases align to TRBD2. Germline lookup yields CDR1 SNHLY and CDR2 FYNNEI. This CDR3 spans 16 amino acids. The V and J ends lost 6 bases and 1 base, in that order; junction bases with no gene match: 7. This CDR3 reads CASRGPSGRGTDTQYF. CDR3 bases: TGTGCCAGCAGGGGCCCCAGCGGGAGGGGCACAGATACGCAGTATTTT.

This chain connects TRBV5-6 to TRBJ2-3; weak D call: TRBD1 (5 bases). This CDR3 comprises 14 residues. Germline V gives CDR1 SGHDT, CDR2 YYEEEE. V lost 2 bases to trimming and J lost 1 base, with 8 bases between them. The CDR3 spells CASSFQQGTDTQYF. CDR3 in DNA: TGTGCCAGCAGCTTCCAACAGGGCACAGATACGCAGTATTTT.

The chain combines TRBV13 with TRBJ2-3; 9 bases are shared with TRBD2. V shed 6 bases and J 10 bases; nucleotides not matched to a gene: 14. CDR3 length: 15 amino acids. Per germline, CDR1 PRHDT and CDR2 FYEKMQ (reference sequence). CDR3 protein: CASRPKMAGGRAQYF. CDR3 DNA sequence: TGTGCCAGCAGACCCAAGATGGCGGGGGGGCGAGCGCAGTATTTT.

This clonotype was seen only a few times. The genes are TRBV9 and TRBJ2-1; TRBD1 is a possible D gene (6 bases). The germline gives CDR1 SGDLS, CDR2 YYNGEE. The CDR3 contains 18 residues. The germline V and J ends were trimmed by 0 bases and 6 bases, with 22 bases remaining between them. The CDR3 sequence: CASSVAVRGTRSANEQFF. In nucleotides, the CDR3 is TGTGCCAGCAGCGTAGCTGTACGAGGGACAAGATCGGCCAATGAGCAGTTCTTC. The full variable domain, rest sourced from reference TRBV9 and TRBJ2-1, is DSGVTQTPKHLITATGQRVTLRCSPRSGDLSVYWYQQSLDQGLQFLIQYYNGEERAKGNILERFSAQQFPDLHSELNLSSLELGDSALYFCASSVAVRGTRSANEQFFGPGTRLTVL.

This clonotype occurred a few times. The rearrangement links TRBV21-1 to TRBJ2-1; TRBD2 is the table's D call, not checked against the DNA. TRBV21-1 is a pseudogene locus. The CDR3 is 20 amino acids. CDR3 DNA sequence: TGTGCCAGCAGCAAAAAACCTCTTCTAGCTACCCCAGGCTCCTACAATGAGCAGTTCTTC. Translating gives CASSKKPLLATPGSYNEQFF.

J is TRBJ2-7 and V is TRBV3-1; 7 bases align to TRBD2. The V gene's germline CDR1 is LGHDT and CDR2 YNNKEL (reference sequence). V trimming: 0 bases; J trimming: 3 bases; junction bases outside the gene matches: 14. CDR3 length: 18 residues. Written as DNA, the CDR3 is TGTGCCAGCAGCCAAGAACCCACCTTGCGGGAGTTCGTCTACGAGCAGTACTTC. This sequence encodes CASSQEPTLREFVYEQYF.

V gene TRBV12-3 or TRBV12-4 combines with J gene TRBJ2-3; 14 positions match TRBD2. The CDR3 has 17 residues. V dropped 7 bases and J dropped 5; count of bases not matched to a gene: 11. The CDR3 sequence: CASTLTSGGAWGDTQYF. CDR3 coding DNA: TGTGCCAGCACCCTGACTAGCGGGGGGGCTTGGGGAGATACGCAGTATTTT.

The V gene is TRBV9, the J gene TRBJ2-3; D is perhaps TRBD2 (6 bases). The CDR3 length is 16 residues. In germline, CDR1 is SGDLS, CDR2 YYNGEE. Trimming cost V 0 bases and J 5 bases, with 16 bases left between them. CDR3 coding DNA: TGTGCCAGCAGCGTAGAAACAGGAACCGGGGGAGATACGCAGTATTTT. This sequence encodes CASSVETGTGGDTQYF.

V usage is TRBV20-1 and J usage is TRBJ2-1; 9 nucleotides match TRBD2. The CDR3 is 13 amino acids. Trimming took 2 bases from V and 7 from J; bases not matched to a gene: 3. CDR1 is DFQATT and CDR2 is SNEGSKA in the germline V gene (reference sequence). The CDR3 nucleotides are TGCAGTGCTAGACGCGGGAGGGAAAATGAGCAGTTCTTC. As protein: CSARRGRENEQFF.

This sequence joins TRBV6-4 and TRBJ2-1; possible D gene TRBD2, 6 bases. Germline V gene data show CDR1 as MRHNA and CDR2 as SNTAGT. The length of the CDR3 is 14 residues. V lost 3 bases and J lost 12, with 18 bases in between. This chain's CDR3 is CASSERTTSGRQFF. CDR3 nucleotides: TGTGCCAGCAGTGAGCGGACTACATCCGGGCGGCAGTTCTTC.

This clonotype was detected only once. The rearrangement uses TRBV7-8 and TRBJ2-7, with TRBD1 matching over 10 bases. CDR3 length equals 14 residues. The J segment lost 3 bases and the V segment lost 9 bases, leaving 8 bases of the junction unmatched. CDR1 and CDR2 from the germline V gene are SGHVS and FQNEAQ. DNA of the CDR3: TGTGCCAGGCCCCCCGGGACAGGGGTCTACGAGCAGTACTTC. This sequence encodes CARPPGTGVYEQYF.

The CDR3 DNA reads as TGCGCCAGCCGCCGGGGACAGGGGTTAAGGACAGATACGCAGTATTTT. This sequence encodes CASRRGQGLRTDTQYF. This chain connects TRBV5-1 to TRBJ2-3, with 10 nucleotides matching TRBD1. The V and J ends lost 7 bases and 3 bases, in that order; junction bases with no gene match: 11. From germline, CDR1 is SGHRS and CDR2 YFSETQ. This CDR3 has 16 amino acids. The variable domain in full, with the rest retrieved from reference TRBV5-1 and TRBJ2-3, is KAGVTQTPRYLIKTRGQQVTLSCSPISGHRSVSWYQQTPGQGLQFLFEYFSETQRNKGNFPGRFSGRQFSNSRSEMNVSTLELGDSALYLCASRRGQGLRTDTQYFGPGTRLTVL.

This clonotype has only a few counts. This rearrangement joins TRBV28 to TRBJ2-7; TRBD2 matches 8 bases. CDR1 and CDR2 (germline): MDHEN, SYDVKM. V trimming: 5 bases; J trimming: 3 bases; junction bases outside the gene matches: 9. The CDR3 is made up of 15 amino acids. The CDR3 DNA sequence: TGTGCCAGCAGTCGGGGGGGGGCTCTCTTCTACGAGCAGTACTTC. Its translation: CASSRGGALFYEQYF.

This clonotype was counted only a few times. In nucleotides, the CDR3 is TGTGCCAGCAGCACAGGGAAGGCGCGAGGGTTTAATTCACCCCTCCACTTT. This sequence encodes CASSTGKARGFNSPLHF. This chain uses TRBV7-6 with TRBJ1-6; D is possibly TRBD1 (6 bases). Looked up from germline, CDR1 is SGHVS and CDR2 is FNYEAQ. The V end lost 5 bases, the J end lost 6 bases, and 20 bases lay between the germline ends. The CDR3 contains 17 residues.

The chain couples TRBV20-1 to TRBJ2-1, with D possibly being TRBD2 (5 bases). The V and J ends lost 1 base and 0 bases respectively, with 10 bases between them. Germline V lookup: CDR1 DFQATT, CDR2 SNEGSKA (reference sequence). This CDR3 is built from 15 residues. CDR3 coding DNA: TGCAGTGCTAGAGTCGCGGGTAACTCCTACAATGAGCAGTTCTTC. It yields the protein CSARVAGNSYNEQFF.